This TCR beta chain was found in a study of radiation and T cells in renal cell carcinoma. Time point: baseline pretreatment blood. The treatment: 15 Gy SBRT to primary tumor, nephrectomy 4 weeks later. Repertoires were generated with immunoSEQ multiplex PCR, while TCRdb's copy carries only in-frame clones and drops some. The repertoire holds about 140,000 clones, with roughly 80% as singletons. Germline-derived CDR1 and CDR2 are LNHDA and SQIVND (reference sequence). Trimming took 5 bases from V and 1 from J, leaving 17 bases between them. The CDR3 is 16 amino acids. The TCR comes from a woman aged 45-65 years with renal cell carcinoma. The rearrangement joins TRBV19 to TRBJ1-1; D might be TRBD1 (6 bases). Sequenced material: blood, taken from a patient whose treatment included radiotherapy and nephrectomy. CDR3 sequence (DNA): TGTGCCAGTAGTCAAATAAGCCGGGACAAGAACACTGAAGCTTTCTTT. It codes for CASSQISRDKNTEAFF.